The rows below give T cell receptor beta chains drawn from one sample of a study of T-cell memory formation after mild COVID-19. A single record per CDR3 protein comes from TCRdb applying MiXCR to the 5' RACE reads. The table has just over 150,000 distinct CDR3 sequences, 30% to 35% seen once. Sequenced: PBMCs or a T cell subset sorted from them (not recorded which). The receptors here all came from an adult woman who had mild COVID-19 (a few samples of this study predate the infection). Cell type and time point are not known. Each CDR3 is given with its conserved first and last residue. The order of the fields is CDR3 protein, CDR3 DNA, clone size, V gene, J gene, D gene. D genes are given only for firm matches. Clone size is stated in some rows and not others, as once, few, many or a class when expanded.

CDR3: CASSPYRTDQETQYF; DNA: TGTGCCAGCAGCCCCTACCGGACAGACCAAGAGACCCAGTACTTC; size: few; V: TRBV7-9; J: TRBJ2-5; D: .
CDR3: CASSETSGKSSYNEQFF; DNA: TGTGCCAGCAGCGAAACTAGCGGGAAGAGCTCCTACAATGAGCAGTTCTTC; size: few; V: TRBV7-9; J: TRBJ2-1; D: TRBD2
CDR3: CASSSSYGYTF; DNA: TGTGCCAGCAGTTCGTCCTATGGCTACACCTTC; size: .; V: TRBV6-2/TRBV6-3; J: TRBJ1-2; D: .
CDR3: CSAGPSDPSTDTQYF; DNA: TGCAGTGCTGGGCCTAGCGATCCTAGCACAGATACGCAGTATTTT; size: few; V: TRBV20-1; J: TRBJ2-3; D: .
CDR3: CASSRSFNQPQHF; DNA: TGTGCCAGCTCACGGTCGTTCAATCAGCCCCAGCATTTT; size: few; V: TRBV18; J: TRBJ1-5; D: .
CDR3: CASSLETYEQYF; DNA: TGTGCCAGCAGCCTGGAAACCTACGAGCAGTACTTC; size: .; V: TRBV7-9; J: TRBJ2-7; D: .
CDR3: CASSQASGGAETQYF; DNA: TGTGCCAGCAGCCAAGCTAGCGGGGGGGCCGAGACGCAGTATTTT; size: .; V: TRBV3-1; J: TRBJ2-3; D: TRBD2
CDR3: CASSSPRQGGTNYGYTF; DNA: TGCGCCAGCAGCTCGCCTAGACAGGGGGGTACTAACTATGGCTACACCTTC; size: .; V: TRBV5-1; J: TRBJ1-2; D: TRBD1
CDR3: CSARDGMYNEQFF; DNA: TGCAGTGCTAGAGATGGGATGTACAATGAGCAGTTCTTC; size: .; V: TRBV20-1; J: TRBJ2-1; D: .
CDR3: CASSGQGARNYGYTF; DNA: TGTGCCAGCAGCGGACAGGGGGCCAGGAACTATGGCTACACCTTC; size: .; V: TRBV3-1; J: TRBJ1-2; D: TRBD1
CDR3: CSARDSRTSGFYNEQFF; DNA: TGCAGTGCTAGAGACTCCCGGACTAGCGGGTTCTACAATGAGCAGTTCTTC; size: .; V: TRBV20-1; J: TRBJ2-1; D: TRBD2
CDR3: CASSESGTGGSDTQYF; DNA: TGTGCCAGCAGTGAATCGGGGACAGGGGGGTCAGATACGCAGTATTTT; size: .; V: TRBV25-1; J: TRBJ2-3; D: TRBD1
CDR3: CASSLRGGNGYTF; DNA: TGTGCCAGCAGCTTGAGAGGGGGTAATGGCTACACCTTC; size: few; V: TRBV7-8; J: TRBJ1-2; D: .
CDR3: CASRAGSNQETQYF; DNA: TGTGCCAGCAGAGCCGGGAGCAACCAAGAGACCCAGTACTTC; size: few; V: TRBV7-9; J: TRBJ2-5; D: .
CDR3: CASSPQEGSNQPQHF; DNA: TGTGCCAGCAGCCCCCAAGAAGGGAGTAATCAGCCCCAGCATTTT; size: .; V: TRBV7-2; J: TRBJ1-5; D: .
CDR3: CASSSGLAGGPGSNEQFF; DNA: TGTGCCAGCAGCTCGGGACTAGCGGGGGGGCCGGGCAGCAATGAGCAGTTCTTC; size: .; V: TRBV6-5; J: TRBJ2-1; D: TRBD2
CDR3: CASSYGQGFGEAFF; DNA: TGTGCCAGCAGTTACGGGCAGGGGTTTGGAGAAGCTTTCTTT; size: .; V: TRBV6-2/TRBV6-3; J: TRBJ1-1; D: .
CDR3: CASSLGSTSQQFF; DNA: TGTGCCAGCAGCTTAGGCTCGACTTCCCAGCAGTTCTTC; size: few; V: TRBV7-3; J: TRBJ2-1; D: .
CDR3: CASSLNRDNEQFF; DNA: TGTGCCAGCAGCCTAAACAGGGACAATGAGCAGTTCTTC; size: .; V: TRBV9; J: TRBJ2-1; D: .
CDR3: CASSQEARFYEQYF; DNA: TGCGCCAGCAGCCAAGAGGCTAGATTCTACGAGCAGTACTTC; size: .; V: TRBV4-3; J: TRBJ2-7; D: .
CDR3: CATSDGPTDPTF; DNA: TGTGCCACCAGTGATGGACCGACGGACCCTACCTTC; size: .; V: TRBV24-1; J: TRBJ1-2; D: .
CDR3: CASSLLILRTDTYTEAFF; DNA: TGTGCCAGCAGTTTACTAATACTCCGGACAGATACATACACTGAAGCTTTCTTT; size: .; V: TRBV12-3/TRBV12-4; J: TRBJ1-1; D: .
CDR3: CATSRDSPDPQETQYF; DNA: TGTGCCACCAGCAGAGATAGCCCGGACCCACAAGAGACCCAGTACTTC; size: .; V: TRBV15; J: TRBJ2-5; D: .
CDR3: CASSPQANSPLHF; DNA: TGTGCCAGCTCACCACAGGCTAATTCACCCCTCCACTTT; size: .; V: TRBV18; J: TRBJ1-6; D: .
CDR3: CASSPRENRLIQETQYF; DNA: TGTGCCAGCAGCCCGAGGGAGAACAGGCTAATCCAAGAGACCCAGTACTTC; size: few; V: TRBV21-1; J: TRBJ2-5; D: .
CDR3: CASSPTGVSEQYF; DNA: TGTGCCAGCAGTCCGACAGGGGTTAGCGAGCAGTACTTC; size: .; V: TRBV2; J: TRBJ2-7; D: TRBD1
CDR3: CSALAGEYEQYF; DNA: TGCAGCGCTCTAGCGGGGGAATACGAGCAGTACTTC; size: .; V: TRBV29-1; J: TRBJ2-7; D: TRBD2
CDR3: CASTVGWADTGELFF; DNA: TGTGCCAGCACCGTCGGCTGGGCCGACACCGGGGAGCTGTTTTTT; size: .; V: TRBV12-3/TRBV12-4; J: TRBJ2-2; D: .
CDR3: CASSLQGRGYGYTF; DNA: TGTGCCAGCAGTTTGCAGGGTCGGGGCTATGGCTACACCTTC; size: few; V: TRBV12-3/TRBV12-4; J: TRBJ1-2; D: .
CDR3: CSVEQGRGPGAFF; DNA: TGCAGCGTTGAACAGGGACGGGGACCGGGGGCTTTCTTT; size: few; V: TRBV29-1; J: TRBJ1-1; D: .
CDR3: CASSAGPTPIYTF; DNA: TGTGCCTCGTCAGCGGGGCCTACTCCTATTTACACCTTC; size: .; V: TRBV30; J: TRBJ1-2; D: .
CDR3: CASSLRPLAGGAYNEQFF; DNA: TGCGCCAGCAGCTTGCGTCCACTAGCGGGGGGGGCCTACAATGAGCAGTTCTTC; size: few; V: TRBV5-1; J: TRBJ2-1; D: TRBD2
CDR3: CASSRQENGEQFF; DNA: TGTGCCAGCAGTCGACAGGAGAACGGTGAGCAGTTCTTC; size: many; V: TRBV12-3/TRBV12-4; J: TRBJ2-1; D: .
CDR3: CASSFVLRERRQETQYF; DNA: TGTGCCAGCAGTTTTGTTCTGCGGGAGAGGAGGCAAGAGACCCAGTACTTC; size: .; V: TRBV12-3/TRBV12-4; J: TRBJ2-5; D: TRBD2
CDR3: CAWSLDRSRTVGDTQYF; DNA: TGTGCCTGGAGTTTGGACCGATCTAGGACAGTGGGGGATACGCAGTATTTT; size: .; V: TRBV30; J: TRBJ2-3; D: .
CDR3: CASSEFSQGSYEQYF; DNA: TGTGCCAGCAGTGAATTCTCCCAGGGATCCTACGAGCAGTACTTC; size: .; V: TRBV25-1; J: TRBJ2-7; D: .
CDR3: CASGLGGGYEQYF; DNA: TGTGCCAGCGGTCTCGGAGGAGGCTACGAGCAGTACTTC; size: .; V: TRBV7-3; J: TRBJ2-7; D: .
CDR3: CATSPLAGGPTDTQYF; DNA: TGTGCCACCAGCCCCCTAGCGGGGGGGCCCACAGATACGCAGTATTTT; size: few; V: TRBV15; J: TRBJ2-3; D: TRBD2
CDR3: CASPGHSNYGYTF; DNA: TGTGCCAGCCCGGGACACTCTAACTATGGCTACACCTTC; size: .; V: TRBV30; J: TRBJ1-2; D: .
CDR3: CASSFRPGQETQYF; DNA: TGTGCCAGCAGCTTCCGACCCGGTCAAGAGACCCAGTACTTC; size: .; V: TRBV7-8; J: TRBJ2-5; D: .
CDR3: CASSQESTDTQYF; DNA: TGTGCCAGCAGCCAGGAGAGCACAGATACGCAGTATTTT; size: .; V: TRBV6-4; J: TRBJ2-3; D: .
CDR3: CATSAADSPGANVLTF; DNA: TGTGCCACCAGTGCCGCCGACAGCCCGGGGGCCAACGTCCTGACTTTC; size: .; V: TRBV24-1; J: TRBJ2-6; D: .
CDR3: CASSAGSPNTGELFF; DNA: TGTGCCAGCAGCGCGGGGTCCCCGAACACCGGGGAGCTGTTTTTT; size: .; V: TRBV5-5; J: TRBJ2-2; D: .
CDR3: CASSPLGLAGGYNEQFF; DNA: TGTGCCAGCAGCCCACTTGGGCTAGCGGGGGGGTACAATGAGCAGTTCTTC; size: few; V: TRBV5-5; J: TRBJ2-1; D: TRBD2
CDR3: CASSTGGGYEQYF; DNA: TGTGCCAGCAGTACAGGGGGCGGCTACGAGCAGTACTTC; size: many; V: TRBV6-1; J: TRBJ2-7; D: TRBD1
CDR3: CASSVSGDSTDTQYF; DNA: TGCGCCAGCAGCGTAAGCGGGGACAGCACAGATACGCAGTATTTT; size: few; V: TRBV5-1; J: TRBJ2-3; D: TRBD2
CDR3: CASSQGLTGIHEQFF; DNA: TGTGCCAGCAGCCAAGGACTGACGGGGATCCATGAGCAGTTCTTC; size: .; V: TRBV7-9; J: TRBJ2-1; D: .
CDR3: CASSISATGGYEQYF; DNA: TGTGCCAGCAGTATATCCGCGACAGGGGGCTACGAGCAGTACTTC; size: .; V: TRBV6-2/TRBV6-3; J: TRBJ2-7; D: TRBD1